The 32 T cell receptor beta chains listed next were all sequenced from one sample in a study of long-term antiretroviral therapy in people with HIV (dated by TCRdb to the early 2020s). The immunoSEQ hsTCRB v3.0 assay was used at survey level resolution to sequence the TRB variable region. TCRdb took over this immuneACCESS table, retaining in-frame rearrangements with V and J assigned. Such tables are incomplete; in checked studies, under half of the missing clones stem from an unresolved V gene, and the remainder is unexplained. The sample has around 43,000 clones on record, over 90% of them singletons. The ten largest account for around 2% of the sample. This material consisted of unsorted PBMCs, taken roughly 9.4 years after starting antiretroviral therapy. These receptors were obtained from a man between 25 and 39 years old with HIV.

The chain combines TRBV10-3 with TRBJ2-2, with D unresolved. V was trimmed by 4 bases and J by 3 bases, leaving 6 bases between them. CDR3 length: 13 amino acids. Germline loops: CDR1 ENHRY, CDR2 SYGVKD. The CDR3 loop is CAISASDTGELFF. The CDR3 DNA is TGTGCCATCAGTGCCAGCGACACCGGGGAGCTGTTTTTT.

The rearrangement uses TRBV28 and TRBJ2-2, with D uncertain. Looked up from germline, CDR1 is MDHEN and CDR2 is SYDVKM. With 7 bases removed from V and 7 bases from J, the gap between germline ends came to 13 bases. This CDR3 spans 13 amino acids. CDR3 bases: TGTGCCAGCATGAGGCCGGGCATCGGGGAGCTGTTTTTT. Protein sequence: CASMRPGIGELFF.

This clone has only one observation. This chain links TRBV5-1 with TRBJ2-3, with 7 bases lining up with TRBD1. Looked up from germline, CDR1 is SGHRS and CDR2 is YFSETQ. Unmatched junction bases numbered 17, after V lost 4 bases and J lost 0 bases. This CDR3 has 19 amino acids. In DNA, the CDR3 is TGCGCCAGCAGCCACCCCGGCTCGAGGACAGGTGGGAGCACAGATACGCAGTATTTT. Translation gives CASSHPGSRTGGSTDTQYF.

V and J are TRBV19 and TRBJ1-6; 7 nucleotides line up with TRBD1. This CDR3 spans 13 amino acids. Trimming removed 9 bases from V and 5 bases from J; junction bases left unmatched: 4. Looked up from germline, CDR1 is LNHDA and CDR2 is SQIVND (reference sequence). CDR3 DNA: TGTGCCAGCACAGGGGCTGATAATTCACCCCTCCACTTT. Translated, it gives CASTGADNSPLHF.

V usage is TRBV5-1 and J usage is TRBJ2-1; D is possibly TRBD1 (5 bases). This CDR3 comprises 14 residues. CDR1 and CDR2 (germline): SGHRS, YFSETQ. Trimming pared 4 bases from V and 15 bases from J, leaving 23 bases between. The CDR3 loop reads CASSPDGGATDTFF. The CDR3 bases are TGCGCCAGCAGCCCTGATGGTGGGGCCACCGACACGTTCTTC.

The chain is built from TRBV7-9 and TRBJ2-1; possibly TRBD1 or TRBD2 for D (5 bases each). The germline V gene encodes CDR1 SEHNR and CDR2 FQNEAQ (reference sequence). Trimming shortened V by 4 bases and J by 6 bases, and 10 bases separated the two germline ends. CDR3 length equals 13 residues. CDR3 coding DNA: TGTGCCAGCAGCTCGGGACGGATCAATGAGCAGTTCTTC. Translated, it gives CASSSGRINEQFF.

The chain joins TRBV15 to TRBJ1-2; the D gene is possibly TRBD1 (6 bases). V was trimmed by 2 bases and J by 0 bases, leaving 13 bases between them. Germline loops: CDR1 LNHNV, CDR2 YYDKDF (reference sequence). This CDR3 region has 16 residues. CDR3 protein: CATSRSQGRANYGYTF. The CDR3 nucleotides read TGTGCCACCAGCAGATCTCAGGGGCGAGCTAACTATGGCTACACCTTC.

The chain carries TRBV5-6 and TRBJ2-2; TRBD2 is a possible D gene (6 bases). The germline V gene has CDR1 SGHDT and CDR2 YYEEEE. Deletions cut 5 bases from V and 6 bases from J, with 14 bases between. This CDR3 comprises 14 residues. CDR3 DNA sequence: TGTGCCAGCAGGGCGGGCGGGGCCGCCGGGGAGCTGTTTTTT. This encodes CASRAGGAAGELFF.

The chain joins TRBV7-2 to TRBJ1-2; no clear D gene. Trimming removed 0 bases at V and 4 bases at J, with 6 bases between. The CDR3 length is 13 residues. Per germline, CDR1 SGHTA and CDR2 FQGNSA. CDR3 protein: CASSLATSYGYTF. Here the CDR3 DNA reads TGTGCCAGCAGCTTAGCGACAAGCTATGGCTACACCTTC.

The V call is TRBV5-5, the J call TRBJ1-3; D gene uncertain. The CDR3 is 14 amino acids. The germline gives CDR1 SGHKS, CDR2 YYEKEE (reference sequence). Trimming stripped 4 bases from V and 0 bases from J, with 8 bases between. CDR3: CASSAQISGNTIYF. CDR3 nucleotide sequence: TGTGCCAGCAGCGCACAGATCTCTGGAAACACCATATATTTT.

The rearrangement joins TRBV5-1 to TRBJ2-3; D unresolved. The V end lost 0 bases, the J end lost 3 bases, and 8 bases lay between the germline ends. The CDR3 sequence is 14 residues long. Per germline, CDR1 SGHRS and CDR2 YFSETQ. This CDR3 is CASSLVPSTDTQYF. The CDR3 region has the DNA TGCGCCAGCAGCTTGGTGCCCTCTACAGATACGCAGTATTTT.

V is TRBV10-1 and J is TRBJ2-7; D remains ambiguous. Trimming shortened V by 8 bases and J by 0 bases, and 14 bases separated the two germline ends. This CDR3 has 14 residues. Germline V gene data show CDR1 as WNHNN and CDR2 as SYGVQD (reference sequence). The CDR3 loop is CASLYRASSYEQYV. Here the CDR3 DNA reads TGCGCCAGCTTATACCGGGCCTCCTCCTACGAGCAGTACGTC.

This clone was counted once. The V and J genes are TRBV13 and TRBJ1-2; D call uncertain. V lost 5 bases, J lost 5 bases, and 18 bases lay in between. Germline V gene sequence: CDR1 PRHDT, CDR2 FYEKMQ (reference sequence). CDR3 length: 15 amino acids. The CDR3: CASSPRLEIPYGYTF. DNA for the CDR3: TGTGCCAGCAGCCCCCGTCTGGAGATCCCTTATGGCTACACCTTC. Based on the CDR3 plus reference TRBV13 and TRBJ1-2, the full variable domain is AAGVIQSPRHLIKEKRETATLKCYPIPRHDTVYWYQQGPGQDPQFLISFYEKMQSDKGSIPDRFSAQQFSDYHSELNMSSLELGDSALYFCASSPRLEIPYGYTFGSGTRLTVV.

This chain uses TRBV11-2 with TRBJ2-1, with TRBD1 matching 9 bases. Germline V gene sequence: CDR1 SGHAT, CDR2 FQNNGV. J gave up 7 bases and V 4 bases, and 5 bases lay outside the gene matches. This CDR3 contains 14 residues. The chain's CDR3 is CASSYGTGRNEQFF. The CDR3 coding sequence is TGTGCCAGCAGCTACGGGACAGGGCGTAATGAGCAGTTCTTC.

This clone showed up just a few times. V usage is TRBV2 and J usage is TRBJ2-7; D is possibly TRBD2 (5 bases). The CDR3 is made up of 17 amino acids. V lost 3 bases and J lost 5, with 23 bases in between. The germline CDR1 and CDR2 sequences are SNHLY and FYNNEI. The CDR3 reads CASSDGGAGSWKNEQYF. In DNA, the CDR3 is TGTGCCAGCAGTGACGGAGGAGCTGGGAGTTGGAAAAACGAGCAGTACTTC. Combining the CDR3 with reference TRBV2 and TRBJ2-7 gives the whole variable domain EPEVTQTPSHQVTQMGQEVILRCVPISNHLYFYWYRQILGQKVEFLVSFYNNEISEKSEIFDDQFSVERPDGSNFTLKIRSTKLEDSAMYFCASSDGGAGSWKNEQYFGPGTRLTVT.

The sample holds a few counts of this clone. The chain has TRBV5-6 and TRBJ2-7; D may be TRBD1 or TRBD2 (5 bases each). The CDR3 consists of 16 residues. The germline V and J ends were trimmed by 2 bases and 3 bases, with 18 bases remaining between them. The germline V gene encodes CDR1 SGHDT and CDR2 YYEEEE. CDR3 nucleotide sequence: TGTGCCAGCAGCTTTTATCGGACGGGGCCGTTCTACGAGCAGTACGTC. Translation gives CASSFYRTGPFYEQYV.

The chain recombines TRBV2 with TRBJ2-2, with unresolved D. Germline CDR1 reads SNHLY; CDR2 reads FYNNEI. This CDR3 region has 12 residues. V lost 7 bases and J 2 bases, leaving 5 bases between the germline ends. This CDR3 is CASMANTGELFF. The CDR3 nucleotides are TGTGCCAGCATGGCCAACACCGGGGAGCTGTTTTTT.

The genes are TRBV7-8 and TRBJ1-6; 9 positions match TRBD1. From germline, CDR1 is SGHVS and CDR2 FQNEAQ. This CDR3 spans 15 amino acids. V shed 3 bases and J 10 bases; nucleotides not matched to a gene: 7. The CDR3 is CASSFGTGSESPLHF. The CDR3 region has the DNA TGTGCCAGCAGCTTCGGGACAGGGAGCGAATCACCCCTCCACTTT. The whole variable domain, filled in from reference TRBV7-8 and TRBJ1-6, reads GAGVSQSPRYKVAKRGQDVALRCDPISGHVSLFWYQQALGQGPEFLTYFQNEAQLDKSGLPSDRFFAERPEGSVSTLKIQRTQQEDSAVYLCASSFGTGSESPLHFGNGTRLTVT.

This chain uses TRBV6-5 with TRBJ1-1; no definite D call. The CDR3 loop spans 13 amino acids. The ends were cut back, 5 bases at V and 4 bases at J, with 11 bases in the middle. Per the germline V gene, CDR1 is MNHEY and CDR2 is SVGAGI. The CDR3 sequence is CASSNTASTEAFF. The CDR3 DNA reads as TGTGCCAGCAGTAATACTGCGTCCACTGAAGCTTTCTTT.

The genes are TRBV4-2 and TRBJ1-2, with D maybe TRBD1 (5 bases). The V gene lost 4 bases and the J gene lost 4 bases, with 19 bases spanning the gap. The CDR3 spans 16 residues. Germline V lookup: CDR1 LGHNA, CDR2 YNFKEQ. The CDR3 spells CASSPTSGRNLYGYTF. The CDR3 nucleotides read TGTGCCAGCAGCCCAACTTCGGGACGAAATCTCTATGGCTACACCTTC.

The rearrangement joins TRBV6-1 to TRBJ2-2; no definite D call. Trimming removed 0 bases at V and 1 base at J, with 0 bases between. CDR1 is MNHNS, CDR2 SASEGT, per germline. The CDR3 runs to 13 residues. Here the CDR3 DNA reads TGTGCCAGCAGTGAAGCGAACACCGGGGAGCTGTTTTTT. Translation: CASSEANTGELFF.

CDR3 nucleotides: TGTGCCAGCAGTGAAGAGGGGACAGGGGTCAATTCACCCCTCCACTTT. Protein product: CASSEEGTGVNSPLHF. The J gene is TRBJ1-6, the V gene TRBV6-1; the match to TRBD1 covers 10 bases. CDR3 size: 16 residues. Germline CDR1 and CDR2: MNHNS and SASEGT. V dropped 1 base and J dropped 7; count of bases not matched to a gene: 4.

The CDR3 spells CASSFTNLGRNQPQHF. The CDR3 region has the DNA TGTGCCAGCAGCTTCACGAACTTGGGCCGGAATCAGCCCCAGCATTTT. J is TRBJ1-5 and V is TRBV7-8; D gene unclear. The CDR3 length is 16 residues. V was pared by 3 bases and J by 4 bases, with 16 bases between. From germline, CDR1 is SGHVS and CDR2 FQNEAQ.

This rearrangement joins TRBV7-3 to TRBJ2-6, with a possible D match to TRBD1 (6 bases). The V gene lost 5 bases and the J gene lost 4 bases, with 15 bases spanning the gap. Per germline, CDR1 SGHTA and CDR2 FQGTGA. The length of the CDR3 is 16 residues. The CDR3 DNA sequence: TGTGCCAGCAGCGACAACAGGGTAGGAGGGGCCAACGTCCTGACTTTC. Translating gives CASSDNRVGGANVLTF.

The rearrangement uses TRBV7-9 and TRBJ1-3, with D hard to call. The CDR3 extends over 14 amino acids. The V gene lost 5 bases and the J gene lost 0 bases, with 8 bases spanning the gap. Germline-derived CDR1 and CDR2 are SEHNR and FQNEAQ (reference sequence). CDR3 residues: CASSPRGSGNTIYF. CDR3 sequence (DNA): TGTGCCAGCAGCCCCCGGGGCTCTGGAAACACCATATATTTT.

The chain carries TRBV21-1 and TRBJ1-2; the table's D gene call, TRBD1, was not cross checked with the DNA. TRBV21-1 is classified as a pseudogene. This CDR3 is built from 11 residues. CDR3 in amino acids: CATTGGCGYTF. The CDR3 nucleotides are TGTGCCACAACAGGGGGCTGCGGCTACACCTTC.

The chain links TRBV6-1 to TRBJ1-4, with 9 bases aligning to TRBD1. J lost 10 bases, V lost 6 bases, and 9 bases had no gene match. The CDR3 has 14 residues. Germline CDR1 MNHNS, CDR2 SASEGT. In DNA form, the CDR3 reads TGTGCCAGCAGCGACGGACAGGGGCACGGAAAACTGTTTTTT. Its protein product is CASSDGQGHGKLFF.

This chain uses TRBV15 with TRBJ1-6; D unresolved. Trimming pared 10 bases from V and 4 bases from J, leaving 14 bases between. The germline CDR1 and CDR2 sequences are LNHNV and YYDKDF (reference sequence). The CDR3 totals 14 residues. The CDR3 sequence: CAIQARGYNSPLHF. The CDR3 DNA sequence: TGTGCCATTCAGGCCCGAGGATATAATTCACCCCTCCACTTT.

The chain recombines TRBV9 with TRBJ1-4; 9 positions agree with TRBD1. Trimming cost V 2 bases and J 8 bases; bases outside gene matches: 7. CDR3 length: 15 amino acids. CDR1 is SGDLS and CDR2 is YYNGEE in the germline V gene. The CDR3 is CASSVGTGNGEKLFF. DNA of the CDR3: TGTGCCAGCAGCGTTGGGACAGGGAACGGAGAAAAACTGTTTTTT.

The chain employs TRBV6-5 and TRBJ2-2; no definite D call. The CDR3 extends over 14 amino acids. The germline V gene has CDR1 MNHEY and CDR2 SVGAGI. V lost 7 bases, J lost 5 bases, and 14 bases lay in between. The CDR3 sequence is CASTRTEPTGELFF. The CDR3 region has the DNA TGTGCCAGCACTAGGACCGAACCTACCGGGGAGCTGTTTTTT.

The rearrangement uses TRBV5-1 and TRBJ1-3; D possibly corresponds to TRBD1 (5 bases). V lost 1 base, J lost 4 bases, and 12 bases lay in between. Germline-derived CDR1 and CDR2 are SGHRS and YFSETQ. CDR3 length: 15 amino acids. CDR3 region: CASSLTGDLGNTIYF. As DNA, the CDR3 is TGCGCCAGCAGCTTGACGGGGGACCTCGGAAACACCATATATTTT.

This rearrangement joins TRBV19 to TRBJ2-2; D is possibly TRBD2 (6 bases). The CDR3 loop spans 14 amino acids. Per the germline V gene, CDR1 is LNHDA and CDR2 is SQIVND (reference sequence). Trimming left V 11 bases short and J 1 base short, with 14 bases between. The CDR3 bases are TGTGCCTCCGGGCAGGGAGGGAACACCGGGGAGCTGTTTTTT. It translates to CASGQGGNTGELFF. Full variable domain (outside the CDR3, taken from reference TRBV19 and TRBJ2-2): DGGITQSPKYLFRKEGQNVTLSCEQNLNHDAMYWYRQDPGQGLRLIYYSQIVNDFQKGDIAEGYSVSREKKESFPLTVTSAQKNPTAFYLCASGQGGNTGELFFGEGSRLTVL.